Below, 25 T cell receptor beta chains from the same sample are listed, as sequenced in a study of blood T cell repertoires in COVID-19. Repertoires were generated with immunoSEQ multiplex PCR, while TCRdb's copy carries only in-frame clones and drops some. The data show some 120,000 clones, about 84% seen once. What was sequenced was peripheral blood. The receptors here all came from a man in his sixties with acute or convalescent COVID-19.

The chain employs TRBV7-2 and TRBJ2-2; 8 bases map to TRBD2. With 5 bases clipped from V and 6 bases from J, the junction kept 5 bases outside the gene matches. This CDR3 region has 14 residues. Germline loops: CDR1 SGHTA, CDR2 FQGNSA. The CDR3 DNA sequence: TGTGCCAGCAGCCCGCGACTAGCGTCCGGGGAGCTGTTTTTT. Protein: CASSPRLASGELFF.

The V call is TRBV6-5, the J call TRBJ2-7; 8 positions match TRBD2. With 5 bases clipped from V and 0 bases from J, the junction kept 6 bases outside the gene matches. Germline CDR1 and CDR2: MNHEY and SVGAGI. The CDR3 is 15 residues long. The CDR3, as DNA: TGTGCCAGCAGTCCGGACGGGGGGGTCTCCTACGAGCAGTACTTC. It specifies CASSPDGGVSYEQYF.

The chain links TRBV19 to TRBJ2-5, with 8 bases lining up with TRBD2. CDR3 size: 14 residues. V lost 5 bases and J lost 1; bases outside the gene matches: 3. Germline V lookup: CDR1 LNHDA, CDR2 SQIVND (reference sequence). Written as DNA, the CDR3 is TGTGCCAGTAGTTTCGGGACTAGCCAAGAGACCCAGTACTTC. Protein product: CASSFGTSQETQYF.

J is TRBJ2-7 and V is TRBV5-1, with D perhaps matching TRBD2 (6 bases). The germline V gene has CDR1 SGHRS and CDR2 YFSETQ. V lost 3 bases, J lost 4 bases, and 17 bases lay in between. The CDR3 runs to 15 residues. CDR3 sequence: CASSSTPGLSYEQYF. The CDR3 bases are TGCGCCAGCAGCTCTACTCCGGGACTCTCATACGAGCAGTACTTC. Drawing the rest from reference TRBV5-1 and TRBJ2-7, the complete variable domain is KAGVTQTPRYLIKTRGQQVTLSCSPISGHRSVSWYQQTPGQGLQFLFEYFSETQRNKGNFPGRFSGRQFSNSRSEMNVSTLELGDSALYLCASSSTPGLSYEQYFGPGTRLTVT.

This chain uses TRBV6-6 with TRBJ2-4; the match to TRBD2 covers 16 bases. The CDR3 has 14 amino acids. The germline V gene encodes CDR1 MNHNY and CDR2 SVGAGI (reference sequence). DNA of the CDR3: TGTGCTATCACGGGACTAGCGGGAGGGGACATTCAGTACTTC. This translates into CAITGLAGGDIQYF.

The chain carries TRBV6-5 and TRBJ1-2; 7 nucleotides agree with TRBD1. Germline values: CDR1 MNHEY, CDR2 SVGAGI. The V segment lost 6 bases and the J segment 8 bases; nucleotides outside the gene matches: 9. This CDR3 region has 13 residues. The chain's CDR3 is CASSADRVGGYTF. The DNA of the CDR3 is TGTGCCAGCAGCGCCGACAGGGTCGGGGGCTACACCTTC.

The chain is built from TRBV5-1 and TRBJ2-2; 7 bases align to TRBD1. V shed 3 bases and J 1 base; nucleotides not matched to a gene: 3. The CDR3 extends over 15 amino acids. Germline V CDR1 and CDR2: SGHRS, YFSETQ. CDR3 sequence: CASSSNRGNTGELFF. The CDR3 DNA follows: TGCGCCAGCAGCTCGAACAGGGGGAACACCGGGGAGCTGTTTTTT.

The rearrangement joins TRBV5-5 to TRBJ1-1; 7 positions agree with TRBD1. Germline V gene data show CDR1 as SGHKS and CDR2 as YYEKEE (reference sequence). This CDR3 is built from 14 residues. J gave up 6 bases and V 0 bases, and 5 bases lay outside the gene matches. CDR3 bases: TGTGCCAGCAGCTTGGCAGGGGGAGGACCTGAAGCTTTCTTT. It yields the protein CASSLAGGGPEAFF. Supplemented by reference TRBV5-5 and TRBJ1-1, the full variable domain reads DAGVTQSPTHLIKTRGQQVTLRCSPISGHKSVSWYQQVLGQGPQFIFQYYEKEERGRGNFPDRFSARQFPNYSSELNVNALLLGDSALYLCASSLAGGGPEAFFGQGTRLTVV.

At least ten counts were recorded for this clone. The chain couples TRBV27 to TRBJ2-1; D ambiguous. Per germline, CDR1 MNHEY and CDR2 SMNVEV (reference sequence). Trimming took 2 bases from V and 4 from J, leaving 6 bases between them. The CDR3 sequence is 13 residues long. This CDR3 is CASSLTEYNEQFF. The DNA for the CDR3 is TGTGCCAGCAGTTTAACAGAATACAATGAGCAGTTCTTC.

The chain carries TRBV12-2 and TRBJ2-1; the tabulated D call, TRBD2, remains unverified against the DNA. TRBV12-2 is described as a pseudogene. The CDR3 is 22 residues long. The CDR3 DNA reads TGTGCAAGTCGCTTAGCGGAGGTGGGACTAGCGGGAGGAAGGGGGGCTAAAAATGAGCAGTTCTTC. Encoded protein: CASRLAEVGLAGGRGAKNEQFF.

Here the CDR3 reads CASSQETDSRRLISGFPNNEQFF. CDR3 bases: TGCGCCAGCAGTCAAGAGACAGACTCTCGCCGGCTCATTTCTGGTTTTCCGAACAATGAGCAGTTCTTC. The chain links TRBV23-1 to TRBJ2-1; D is perhaps TRBD1 (5 bases). TRBV23-1 is reported as an ORF; its role is uncertain. The CDR3 sequence is 23 residues long. V lost 2 bases and J lost 5, with 37 bases in between.

This clone showed up just a few times. The chain employs TRBV19 and TRBJ2-3; weak D call: TRBD2 (6 bases). The germline V gene encodes CDR1 LNHDA and CDR2 SQIVND (reference sequence). Trimming shortened V by 4 bases and J by 0 bases, and 17 bases separated the two germline ends. The CDR3 runs 17 residues. CDR3 bases: TGTGCCAGTAGTAAAGTAGATCTAGCGAGTAGCACAGATACGCAGTATTTT. It specifies CASSKVDLASSTDTQYF.

The chain joins TRBV9 to TRBJ2-2; 9 bases map to TRBD2. CDR3 length: 17 amino acids. V gave up 0 bases and J gave up 6 bases; unmatched junction bases: 9. Germline V CDR1 and CDR2: SGDLS, YYNGEE. DNA for the CDR3: TGTGCCAGCAGCGTAGGTGGGGCTAGCGGGACGGCCGGGGAGCTGTTTTTT. Encoded protein: CASSVGGASGTAGELFF.

The V gene is TRBV9, the J gene TRBJ2-7, with 7 bases aligning to TRBD1. The CDR3 extends over 14 amino acids. The V and J ends lost 4 bases and 2 bases, in that order; junction bases with no gene match: 6. Germline CDR1 reads SGDLS; CDR2 reads YYNGEE. The CDR3 loop is CASSLRGQTYEQYF. CDR3 nucleotides: TGTGCCAGCAGCCTCAGGGGACAGACCTACGAGCAGTACTTC.

This sequence joins TRBV29-1 and TRBJ2-7; 9 bases are a match to TRBD1. The CDR3 has 13 residues. The trim removed 5 bases at V and 3 bases at J, leaving 5 bases unmatched. In germline, CDR1 is SQVTM, CDR2 ANQGSEA. CDR3 sequence (DNA): TGCAGCGTTTGGACAGGGGAAGGCTACGAGCAGTACTTC. Its protein is CSVWTGEGYEQYF.

With regard to this clone: In the same sample, other DNA sequences code for this CDR3. The chain combines TRBV28 with TRBJ1-4; weak D call: TRBD1 (5 bases). V was pared by 2 bases and J by 0 bases, with 7 bases between. From germline, CDR1 is MDHEN and CDR2 SYDVKM. CDR3 length: 15 amino acids. Here the CDR3 DNA reads TGTGCCAGCAGTTTAGCGACAGCAACTAATGAAAAACTGTTTTTT. It is translated as CASSLATATNEKLFF.

V and J are TRBV29-1 and TRBJ2-3; D is perhaps TRBD1 (5 bases). CDR1 and CDR2 from the germline V gene are SQVTM and ANQGSEA. This CDR3 region has 13 residues. V gave up 3 bases and J gave up 1 base, with 8 bases separating them. As DNA, the CDR3 is TGCAGCGTTGATTCCAGGGGCACAGATACGCAGTATTTT. Its protein product is CSVDSRGTDTQYF.

The sample holds a few counts of this clone. The CDR3 DNA reads TGTGCCAGCAGCCTGGGACCGGGACAGGGGAATTGGGACAATCAGCCCCAGCATTTT. This codes for CASSLGPGQGNWDNQPQHF. The gene calls are TRBV7-8 and TRBJ1-5; 10 bases are shared with TRBD1. This CDR3 spans 19 amino acids. The V and J ends lost 5 bases and 3 bases, in that order; junction bases with no gene match: 16. Germline V gene lookup returns CDR1 SGHVS and CDR2 FQNEAQ.

The V and J genes are TRBV27 and TRBJ1-1; D is uncertain. Germline V gene data show CDR1 as MNHEY and CDR2 as SMNVEV (reference sequence). The CDR3 loop spans 13 amino acids. The ends were cut back, 6 bases at V and 4 bases at J, with 12 bases in the middle. This chain's CDR3 is CASSPSSLTEAFF. CDR3 DNA: TGTGCCAGCAGCCCCTCTAGTCTCACTGAAGCTTTCTTT.

V usage is TRBV21-1 and J usage is TRBJ2-3; the DNA was not used to check the table's D call, TRBD1. TRBV21-1 is shown as a pseudogene. The CDR3 totals 11 residues. The CDR3 bases are TGTGCCACTCAGGTCCCACCAGCGCAGTATTTT. It codes for CATQVPPAQYF.

The chain is built from TRBV7-9 and TRBJ2-7, with TRBD1 as a possible D gene (5 bases). V was shortened by 0 bases and J by 3 bases, with 12 bases between the two germline ends. Germline V lookup: CDR1 SEHNR, CDR2 FQNEAQ (reference sequence). CDR3 length: 15 amino acids. Here the CDR3 reads CASSLASRQGYEQYF. CDR3 coding DNA: TGTGCCAGCAGCTTAGCGTCCAGGCAGGGCTACGAGCAGTACTTC.

This clone was found a few times. This chain uses TRBV2 with TRBJ2-7; TRBD1 agrees at 9 bases. CDR1 is SNHLY and CDR2 is FYNNEI in the germline V gene. The CDR3 has 17 residues. V shed 3 bases and J 6 bases; nucleotides not matched to a gene: 15. CDR3 nucleotide sequence: TGTGCCAGCAGTGAGGGGGGTTTGGGGACAGGGTACTCCGAGCAGTACTTC. This gives the protein CASSEGGLGTGYSEQYF.

The chain combines TRBV28 with TRBJ1-4; no reliable D call. The V gene's germline CDR1 is MDHEN and CDR2 SYDVKM. With 4 bases removed from V and 5 bases from J, the gap between germline ends came to 5 bases. This CDR3 spans 12 amino acids. Written as DNA, the CDR3 is TGTGCCAGCAGTTCCCTGAATGAAAAACTGTTTTTT. It encodes CASSSLNEKLFF. Full variable domain (outside the CDR3, taken from reference TRBV28 and TRBJ1-4): DVKVTQSSRYLVKRTGEKVFLECVQDMDHENMFWYRQDPGLGLRLIYFSYDVKMKEKGDIPEGYSVSREKKERFSLILESASTNQTSMYLCASSSLNEKLFFGSGTQLSVL.

This chain joins TRBV5-6 and TRBJ2-1; D may be TRBD1 (6 bases). V dropped 7 bases and J dropped 5 bases, with 16 bases sitting between them. The CDR3 covers 14 residues. Germline CDR1 is SGHDT and CDR2 is YYEEEE. CDR3 bases: TGTGCCAGCGCGGAACAGGGACCTGACAATGAGCAGTTCTTC. It yields the protein CASAEQGPDNEQFF.

The rearrangement joins TRBV12-5 to TRBJ2-7, with 11 bases that match TRBD2. V dropped 0 bases and J dropped 3; count of bases not matched to a gene: 7. The CDR3 loop spans 17 amino acids. Germline CDR1 LGHNT, CDR2 FRNRAP. The chain's CDR3 is CASGLVPSGRLHYEQYF. CDR3 nucleotide sequence: TGTGCTAGTGGTTTGGTACCTAGCGGGAGGCTACACTACGAGCAGTACTTC.